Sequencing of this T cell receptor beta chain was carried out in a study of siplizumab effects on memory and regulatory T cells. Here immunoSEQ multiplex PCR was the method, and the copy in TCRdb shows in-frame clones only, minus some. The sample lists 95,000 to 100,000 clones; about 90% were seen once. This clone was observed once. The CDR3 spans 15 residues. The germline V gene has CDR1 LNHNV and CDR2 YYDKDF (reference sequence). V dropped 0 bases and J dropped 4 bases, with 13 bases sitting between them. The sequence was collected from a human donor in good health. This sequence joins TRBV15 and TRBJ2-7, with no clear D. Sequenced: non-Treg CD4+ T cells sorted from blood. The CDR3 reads CATSRETGALYEQYF. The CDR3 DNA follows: TGTGCCACCAGCAGAGAAACGGGTGCTCTTTACGAGCAGTACTTC.